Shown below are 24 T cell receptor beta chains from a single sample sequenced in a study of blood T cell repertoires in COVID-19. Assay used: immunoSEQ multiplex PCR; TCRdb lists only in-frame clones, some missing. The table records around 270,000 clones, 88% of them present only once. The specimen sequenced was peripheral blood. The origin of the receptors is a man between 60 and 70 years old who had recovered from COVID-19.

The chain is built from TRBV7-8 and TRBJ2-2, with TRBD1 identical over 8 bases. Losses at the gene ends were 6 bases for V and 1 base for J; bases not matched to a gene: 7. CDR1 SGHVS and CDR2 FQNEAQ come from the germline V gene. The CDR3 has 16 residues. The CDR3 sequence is CASRIDRGRNTGELFF. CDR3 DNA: TGTGCCAGCAGGATAGACAGGGGCAGGAACACCGGGGAGCTGTTTTTT.

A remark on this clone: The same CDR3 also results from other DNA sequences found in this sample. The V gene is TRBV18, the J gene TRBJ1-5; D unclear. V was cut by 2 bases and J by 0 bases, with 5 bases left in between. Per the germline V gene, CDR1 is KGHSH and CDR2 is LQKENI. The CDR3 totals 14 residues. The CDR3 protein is CASSPGHSNQPQHF. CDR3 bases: TGTGCCAGCTCACCAGGGCATAGCAATCAGCCCCAGCATTTT. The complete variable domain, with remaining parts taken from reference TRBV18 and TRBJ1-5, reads NAGVMQNPRHLVRRRGQEARLRCSPMKGHSHVYWYRQLPEEGLKFMVYLQKENIIDESGMPKERFSAEFPKEGPSILRIQQVVRGDSAAYFCASSPGHSNQPQHFGDGTRLSIL.

Written as DNA, the CDR3 is TGTGCCAGCAGTGAATTTCCGCAGGGTTCCTATGGCTACACCTTC. It codes for CASSEFPQGSYGYTF. The rearrangement links TRBV25-1 to TRBJ1-2; D may be TRBD1 (5 bases). Trimming cost V 1 base and J 4 bases, with 13 bases left between them. Germline V gene sequence: CDR1 MGHDK, CDR2 SYGVNS. There are 15 residues in the CDR3.

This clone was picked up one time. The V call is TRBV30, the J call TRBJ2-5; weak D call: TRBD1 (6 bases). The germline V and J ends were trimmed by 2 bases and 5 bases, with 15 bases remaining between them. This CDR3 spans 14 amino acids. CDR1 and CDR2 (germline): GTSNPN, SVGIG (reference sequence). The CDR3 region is CAWSWDTRGETQYF. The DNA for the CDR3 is TGTGCCTGGAGTTGGGACACCCGAGGGGAGACCCAGTACTTC.

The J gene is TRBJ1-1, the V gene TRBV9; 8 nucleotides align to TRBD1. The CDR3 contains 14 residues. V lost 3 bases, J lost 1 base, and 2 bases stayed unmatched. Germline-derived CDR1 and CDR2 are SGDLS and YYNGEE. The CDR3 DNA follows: TGTGCCAGCAGCGAGACAGGGGAGAACACTGAAGCTTTCTTT. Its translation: CASSETGENTEAFF.

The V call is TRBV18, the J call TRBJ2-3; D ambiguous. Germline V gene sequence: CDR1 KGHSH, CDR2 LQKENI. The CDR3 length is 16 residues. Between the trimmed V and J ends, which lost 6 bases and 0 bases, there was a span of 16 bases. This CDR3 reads CASSHRSRYSTDTQYF. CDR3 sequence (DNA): TGTGCCAGCTCCCATCGATCCAGGTATAGCACAGATACGCAGTATTTT.

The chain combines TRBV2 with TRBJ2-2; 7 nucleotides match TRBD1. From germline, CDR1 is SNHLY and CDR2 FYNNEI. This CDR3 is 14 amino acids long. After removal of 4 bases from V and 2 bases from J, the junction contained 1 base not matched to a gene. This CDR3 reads CASSGQGNTGELFF. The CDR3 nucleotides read TGTGCCAGCAGTGGACAGGGCAACACCGGGGAGCTGTTTTTT.

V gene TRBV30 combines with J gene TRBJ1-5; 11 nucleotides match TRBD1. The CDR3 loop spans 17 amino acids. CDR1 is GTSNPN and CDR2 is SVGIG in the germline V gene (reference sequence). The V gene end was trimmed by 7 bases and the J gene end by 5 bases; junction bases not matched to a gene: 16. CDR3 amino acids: CAFSPGTGGIIDQPQHF. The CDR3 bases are TGTGCCTTTTCCCCCGGGACAGGGGGTATAATCGATCAGCCCCAGCATTTT.

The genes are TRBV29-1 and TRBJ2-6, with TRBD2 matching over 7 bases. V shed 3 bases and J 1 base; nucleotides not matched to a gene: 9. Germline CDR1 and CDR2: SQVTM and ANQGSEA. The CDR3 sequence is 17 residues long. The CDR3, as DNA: TGCAGCGTTGACTTCCCACTGGGAGGGTCTGGGGCCAACGTCCTGACTTTC. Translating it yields CSVDFPLGGSGANVLTF.

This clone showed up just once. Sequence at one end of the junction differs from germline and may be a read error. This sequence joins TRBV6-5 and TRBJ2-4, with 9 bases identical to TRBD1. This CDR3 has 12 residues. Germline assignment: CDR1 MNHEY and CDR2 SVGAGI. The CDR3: CASSSGTGSLHF. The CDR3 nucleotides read TGTGCCAGCAGTTCCGGGACAGGGTCGTTGCACTTC.

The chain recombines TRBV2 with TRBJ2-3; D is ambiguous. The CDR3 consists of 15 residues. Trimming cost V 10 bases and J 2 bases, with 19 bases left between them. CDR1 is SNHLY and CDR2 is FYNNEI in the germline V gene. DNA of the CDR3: TGTGCCAACCTGAACCACGGGTTACACACAGATACGCAGTATTTT. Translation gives CANLNHGLHTDTQYF.

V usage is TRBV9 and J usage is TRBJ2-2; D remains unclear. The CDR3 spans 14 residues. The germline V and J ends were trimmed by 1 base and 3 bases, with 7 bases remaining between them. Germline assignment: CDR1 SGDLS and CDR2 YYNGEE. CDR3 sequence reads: CASSVMSDTGELFF. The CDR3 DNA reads TGTGCCAGCAGCGTAATGAGTGACACCGGGGAGCTGTTTTTT.

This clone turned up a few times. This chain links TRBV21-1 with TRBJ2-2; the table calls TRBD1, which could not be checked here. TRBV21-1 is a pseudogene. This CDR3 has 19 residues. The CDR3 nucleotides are TGTGCCAGCAGCAAAGTCGTGGCAGGGACAGGGAACCGAACCGGGGAGCTGTTTTTT. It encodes CASSKVVAGTGNRTGELFF.

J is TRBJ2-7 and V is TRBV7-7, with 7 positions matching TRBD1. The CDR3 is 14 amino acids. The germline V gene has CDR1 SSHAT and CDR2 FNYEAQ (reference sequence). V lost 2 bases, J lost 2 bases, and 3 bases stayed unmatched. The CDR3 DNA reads TGTGCCAGCAGCTTATCGGACAGGACCTACGAGCAGTACTTC. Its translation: CASSLSDRTYEQYF.

CDR3 region: CASTGVNGGRTYEQYF. As DNA, the CDR3 is TGTGCCAGCACGGGGGTCAATGGGGGGAGAACCTACGAGCAGTACTTC. V gene TRBV7-8 combines with J gene TRBJ2-7; a weak D match, TRBD2 (6 bases). Germline-derived CDR1 and CDR2 are SGHVS and FQNEAQ. The CDR3 contains 16 residues. The V gene lost 7 bases and the J gene lost 2 bases, with 21 bases spanning the gap. Together with reference TRBV7-8 and TRBJ2-7, the CDR3 gives the full variable domain: GAGVSQSPRYKVAKRGQDVALRCDPISGHVSLFWYQQALGQGPEFLTYFQNEAQLDKSGLPSDRFFAERPEGSVSTLKIQRTQQEDSAVYLCASTGVNGGRTYEQYFGPGTRLTVT.

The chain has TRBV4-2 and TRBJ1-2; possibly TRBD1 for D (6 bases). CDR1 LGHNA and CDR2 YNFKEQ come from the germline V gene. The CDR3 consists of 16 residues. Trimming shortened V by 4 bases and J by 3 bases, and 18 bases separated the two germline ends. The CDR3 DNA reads TGTGCCAGCAGCCTAAGTACGGGGGCGGGGGACTATGGCTACACCTTC. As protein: CASSLSTGAGDYGYTF.

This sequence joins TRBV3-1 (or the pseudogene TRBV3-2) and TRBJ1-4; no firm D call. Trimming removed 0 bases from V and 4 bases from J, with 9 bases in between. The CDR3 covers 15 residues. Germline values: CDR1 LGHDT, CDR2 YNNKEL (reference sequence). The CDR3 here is CASSQDHLLNEKLFF. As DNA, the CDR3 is TGTGCCAGCAGCCAAGATCACCTACTTAATGAAAAACTGTTTTTT.

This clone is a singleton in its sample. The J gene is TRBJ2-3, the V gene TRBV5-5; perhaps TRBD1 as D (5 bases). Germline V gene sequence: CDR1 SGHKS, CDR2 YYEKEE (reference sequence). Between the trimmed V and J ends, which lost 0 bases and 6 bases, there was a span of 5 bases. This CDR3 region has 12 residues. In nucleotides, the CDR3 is TGTGCCAGCAGCTTGGAGGGGGATACGCAGTATTTT. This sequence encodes CASSLEGDTQYF.

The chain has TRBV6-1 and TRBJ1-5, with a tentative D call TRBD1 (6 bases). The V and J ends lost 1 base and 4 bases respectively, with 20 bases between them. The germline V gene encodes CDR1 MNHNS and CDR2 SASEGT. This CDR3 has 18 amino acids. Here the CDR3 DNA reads TGTGCCAGCAGTGAAGTCCCCGGGCAGGGGTTTGGAAATCAGCCCCAGCATTTT. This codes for CASSEVPGQGFGNQPQHF.

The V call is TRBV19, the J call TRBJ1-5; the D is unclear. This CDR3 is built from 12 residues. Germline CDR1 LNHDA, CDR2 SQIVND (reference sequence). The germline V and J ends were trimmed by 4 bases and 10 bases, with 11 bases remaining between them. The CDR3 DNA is TGTGCCAGTAGTACTCTTACTCGTCCCCAGCATTTT. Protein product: CASSTLTRPQHF.

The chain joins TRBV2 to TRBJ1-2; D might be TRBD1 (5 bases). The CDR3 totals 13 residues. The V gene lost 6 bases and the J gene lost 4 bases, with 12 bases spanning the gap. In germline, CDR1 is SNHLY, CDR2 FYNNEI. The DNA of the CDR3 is TGTGCCAGCAGGGCGACAGTGCCCTATGGCTACACCTTC. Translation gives CASRATVPYGYTF.

CDR3 region: CASSQQGVNYGYTF. CDR3 bases: TGTGCCAGCTCACAACAGGGGGTTAACTATGGCTACACCTTC. The chain uses TRBV18 and TRBJ1-2, with 8 bases fitting TRBD1. CDR3 length: 14 amino acids. The germline V gene has CDR1 KGHSH and CDR2 LQKENI. After removal of 4 bases from V and 1 base from J, the junction contained 2 bases not matched to a gene.

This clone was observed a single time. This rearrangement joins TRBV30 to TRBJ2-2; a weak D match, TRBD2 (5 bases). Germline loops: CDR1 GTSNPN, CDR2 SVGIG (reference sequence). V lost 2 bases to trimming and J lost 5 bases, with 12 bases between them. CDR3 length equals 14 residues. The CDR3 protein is CAWSRLAGTGELFF. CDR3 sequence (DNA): TGTGCCTGGAGTAGGCTAGCAGGAACCGGGGAGCTGTTTTTT.

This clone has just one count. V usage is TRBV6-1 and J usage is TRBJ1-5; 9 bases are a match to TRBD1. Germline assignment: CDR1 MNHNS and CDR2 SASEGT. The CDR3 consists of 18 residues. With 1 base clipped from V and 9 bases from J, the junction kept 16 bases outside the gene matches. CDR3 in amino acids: CASSEGVWDRVGLVPQHF. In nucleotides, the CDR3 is TGTGCCAGCAGTGAAGGGGTATGGGACAGGGTCGGGTTGGTGCCCCAGCATTTT.